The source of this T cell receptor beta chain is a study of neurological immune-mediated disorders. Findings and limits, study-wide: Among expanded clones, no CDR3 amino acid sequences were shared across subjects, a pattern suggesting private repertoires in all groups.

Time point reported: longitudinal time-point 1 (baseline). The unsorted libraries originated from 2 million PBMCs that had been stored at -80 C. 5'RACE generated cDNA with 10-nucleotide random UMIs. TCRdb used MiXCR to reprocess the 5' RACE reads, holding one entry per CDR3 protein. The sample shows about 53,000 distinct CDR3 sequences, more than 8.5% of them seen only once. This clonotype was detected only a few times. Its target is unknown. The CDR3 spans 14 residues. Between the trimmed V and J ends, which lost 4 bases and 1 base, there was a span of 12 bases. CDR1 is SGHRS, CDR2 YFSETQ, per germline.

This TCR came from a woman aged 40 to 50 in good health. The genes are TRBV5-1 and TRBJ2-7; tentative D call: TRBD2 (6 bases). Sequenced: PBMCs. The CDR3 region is CASSEGLLSYEQYF. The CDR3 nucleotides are TGCGCCAGCAGCGAGGGACTCTTATCCTACGAGCAGTACTTC. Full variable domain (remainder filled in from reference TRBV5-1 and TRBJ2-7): KAGVTQTPRYLIKTRGQQVTLSCSPISGHRSVSWYQQTPGQGLQFLFEYFSETQRNKGNFPGRFSGRQFSNSRSEMNVSTLELGDSALYLCASSEGLLSYEQYFGPGTRLTVT.